The 25 T cell receptor beta chains in this list originate from one sample, sequenced in a study of T cell responses to AZD1222 COVID-19 vaccine. Clones were sequenced by immunoSEQ multiplex PCR, and TCRdb holds only the in-frame ones, with some missing. Altogether about 150,000 clones are present, about 87% being singletons, with the ten largest covering roughly a tenth. The sequences come from peripheral blood, collected 28 days after the second AZD1222 dose. The receptors derive from an adult who received the AZD1222 COVID-19 vaccine.

This clone was picked up one time. This chain joins TRBV15 and TRBJ2-3; D is unresolved. The CDR3 extends over 14 amino acids. Per the germline V gene, CDR1 is LNHNV and CDR2 is YYDKDF (reference sequence). V lost 4 bases to trimming and J lost 2 bases, with 10 bases between them. CDR3 coding DNA: TGTGCCACCAGCATTTGGCAGAACACAGATACGCAGTATTTT. This encodes CATSIWQNTDTQYF.

V and J are TRBV5-4 and TRBJ1-6, with TRBD1 matching 7 bases. The CDR3 length is 16 residues. The V and J ends lost 5 bases and 4 bases, in that order; junction bases with no gene match: 9. The germline gives CDR1 SGHNT, CDR2 YYREEE (reference sequence). The CDR3 spells CASRSRDSPYNSPLHF. CDR3 DNA: TGTGCCAGCAGATCACGGGACAGCCCTTATAATTCACCCCTCCACTTT.

The rearrangement joins TRBV6-4 to TRBJ1-4, with D tentatively TRBD1 (6 bases). There are 16 residues in the CDR3. Germline values: CDR1 MRHNA, CDR2 SNTAGT. Deletions cut 4 bases from V and 8 bases from J, with 20 bases between. The CDR3 region is CASSGEWGQATEKLFF. The CDR3 nucleotides read TGTGCCAGCAGTGGCGAGTGGGGGCAGGCAACCGAAAAACTGTTTTTT.

V usage is TRBV14 and J usage is TRBJ2-7; 8 bases align to TRBD1. The CDR3 extends over 15 amino acids. The J segment lost 2 bases and the V segment lost 5 bases, leaving 8 bases of the junction unmatched. Germline V gene data show CDR1 as SGHDN and CDR2 as FVKESK. The CDR3 bases are TGTGCCAGCAGCTCGCTCACGGACAGGGCCTACGAGCAGTACTTC. Translated: CASSSLTDRAYEQYF.

The rearrangement joins TRBV2 to TRBJ2-3; 8 bases map to TRBD2. Germline V gives CDR1 SNHLY, CDR2 FYNNEI. J lost 8 bases, V lost 2 bases, and 12 bases had no gene match. CDR3 length equals 16 residues. The CDR3: CASSESISGRGVTQYF. The CDR3, as DNA: TGTGCCAGCAGTGAATCTATCAGCGGGAGAGGGGTTACGCAGTATTTT.

The chain carries TRBV30 and TRBJ2-7; no clear D. Germline lookup yields CDR1 GTSNPN and CDR2 SVGIG (reference sequence). Trimming removed 2 bases from V and 2 bases from J, with 4 bases in between. CDR3 length: 11 residues. The CDR3 DNA reads TGTGCCTGGAGTAACACCTACGAGCAGTACTTC. It encodes CAWSNTYEQYF.

The chain has TRBV7-9 and TRBJ2-7; D not resolved. This CDR3 comprises 13 residues. V lost 5 bases, J lost 3 bases, and 11 bases lay in between. The germline gives CDR1 SEHNR, CDR2 FQNEAQ (reference sequence). CDR3 DNA sequence: TGTGCCAGCAGCCCCGGGCCGATCTACGAGCAGTACTTC. It specifies CASSPGPIYEQYF. Using reference TRBV7-9 and TRBJ2-7 for the parts outside the CDR3, the full variable domain is DTGVSQNPRHKITKRGQNVTFRCDPISEHNRLYWYRQTLGQGPEFLTYFQNEAQLEKSRLLSDRFSAERPKGSFSTLEIQRTEQGDSAMYLCASSPGPIYEQYFGPGTRLTVT.

Here the CDR3 DNA reads TGTGCCAGTAGTGTCGGTACCGGGGAGCTGTTTTTT. Its translation: CASSVGTGELFF. V is TRBV19 and J is TRBJ2-2; D is uncertain. Looked up from germline, CDR1 is LNHDA and CDR2 is SQIVND (reference sequence). Trimming pared 5 bases from V and 5 bases from J, leaving 6 bases between. The CDR3 is 12 residues long.

The chain recombines TRBV7-6 with TRBJ2-1; TRBD2 matches at 13 bases. The trim removed 0 bases at V and 7 bases at J, leaving 9 bases unmatched. CDR1 and CDR2 from the germline V gene are SGHVS and FNYEAQ. The CDR3 is made up of 18 amino acids. DNA of the CDR3: TGTGCCAGCAGCTTAGCAAGTATAGGGACTAGCGGGAAGAATGAGCAGTTCTTC. Residues: CASSLASIGTSGKNEQFF.

This sequence joins TRBV7-3 and TRBJ2-3; D gene unclear. Germline CDR1 is SGHTA and CDR2 is FQGTGA. This CDR3 region has 14 residues. Trimming took 2 bases from V and 4 from J, leaving 10 bases between them. CDR3 in amino acids: CASSLHPRSDTQYF. CDR3 DNA sequence: TGTGCCAGCAGCTTACACCCTAGGTCAGATACGCAGTATTTT.

This clone was recorded once. The chain couples TRBV28 to TRBJ1-3, with no clear D. The ends were cut back, 4 bases at V and 0 bases at J, with 4 bases in the middle. Germline CDR1 and CDR2: MDHEN and SYDVKM. The CDR3 has 13 amino acids. CDR3 nucleotides: TGTGCCAGCAGTTGGGGCTCTGGAAACACCATATATTTT. It yields the protein CASSWGSGNTIYF.

In this sample, this clone turned up once. The rearrangement uses TRBV29-1 and TRBJ2-1; possibly TRBD1 or TRBD2 for D (6 bases each). CDR3 size: 16 residues. Deletions cut 6 bases from V and 0 bases from J, with 18 bases between. CDR1 is SQVTM, CDR2 ANQGSEA, per germline. DNA of the CDR3: TGCAGCGTCGAAAAGGGGGACGGGAGCTCCTACAATGAGCAGTTCTTC. It codes for CSVEKGDGSSYNEQFF.

This chain connects TRBV18 to TRBJ1-6; D is undetermined. This CDR3 has 13 residues. Trimming removed 3 bases at V and 13 bases at J, with 13 bases between. The germline CDR1 and CDR2 sequences are KGHSH and LQKENI. The CDR3 nucleotides are TGTGCCAGCTCACCGTCCAACGACGTGCCCCTCCACTTT. It encodes CASSPSNDVPLHF.

In regard to this clone: Other DNA sequences in this specimen translate into the identical CDR3. The rearrangement joins TRBV5-1 to TRBJ1-1; tentative D call: TRBD1 (6 bases). V was pared by 0 bases and J by 0 bases, with 12 bases between. The CDR3 contains 16 residues. Germline assignment: CDR1 SGHRS and CDR2 YFSETQ. CDR3 nucleotides: TGCGCCAGCAGCTTGGCCCGGGGGCAAATGAACACTGAAGCTTTCTTT. Translated, it gives CASSLARGQMNTEAFF.

V is TRBV10-3 and J is TRBJ2-1; 9 bases are a match to TRBD1. The ends lost 6 bases at V and 5 bases at J; junction bases unmatched: 5. Germline assignment: CDR1 ENHRY and CDR2 SYGVKD. The CDR3 spans 14 residues. CDR3 sequence: CAIRRQGVNNEQFF. CDR3 DNA sequence: TGTGCCATCAGAAGACAGGGGGTAAACAATGAGCAGTTCTTC.

This chain links TRBV28 with TRBJ1-4; no clear D. This CDR3 is built from 15 residues. V lost 4 bases to trimming and J lost 7 bases, with 16 bases between them. Germline CDR1 and CDR2: MDHEN and SYDVKM. CDR3 region: CASSSSGEGGEKLFF. In DNA form, the CDR3 reads TGTGCCAGCAGTTCCTCTGGGGAGGGAGGTGAAAAACTGTTTTTT.

In its sample, this clone was seen once. The genes are TRBV7-3 and TRBJ2-2; unclear D gene. Germline V gene data show CDR1 as SGHTA and CDR2 as FQGTGA. CDR3 size: 15 residues. With 5 bases removed from V and 1 base from J, the gap between germline ends came to 11 bases. CDR3 amino acids: CASSPSPGNTGELFF. The CDR3 DNA follows: TGTGCCAGCAGCCCTTCCCCAGGGAACACCGGGGAGCTGTTTTTT. Supplemented by reference TRBV7-3 and TRBJ2-2, the full variable domain reads GAGVSQTPSNKVTEKGKYVELRCDPISGHTALYWYRQSLGQGPEFLIYFQGTGAADDSGLPNDRFFAVRPEGSVSTLKIQRTERGDSAVYLCASSPSPGNTGELFFGEGSRLTVL.

The rearrangement links TRBV28 to TRBJ2-2, with 7 bases lining up with TRBD2. Unmatched junction bases numbered 9, after V lost 7 bases and J lost 1 base. The CDR3 sequence is 16 residues long. CDR1 and CDR2 (germline): MDHEN, SYDVKM. The CDR3 reads CASTRGGGGNTGELFF. CDR3 DNA: TGTGCCAGCACCCGGGGAGGCGGGGGGAACACCGGGGAGCTGTTTTTT.

The J gene is TRBJ1-2, the V gene TRBV5-1, with D perhaps TRBD1 (5 bases). The CDR3 has 15 amino acids. V lost 4 bases and J 4 bases, leaving 17 bases between the germline ends. The V gene's germline CDR1 is SGHRS and CDR2 YFSETQ. The DNA of the CDR3 is TGCGCCAGCAGCATGACAGCAGCCTCAAGCTATGGCTACACCTTC. It specifies CASSMTAASSYGYTF.

Turning to this clone: The same CDR3 arises from other DNA sequences in this sample as well. The chain couples TRBV18 to TRBJ1-2; no clear D gene. The V end was cut by 3 bases, the J end by 1 base, with 6 bases between. The CDR3 runs to 13 residues. Germline V CDR1 and CDR2: KGHSH, LQKENI. The CDR3 sequence is CASSPDGNYGYTF. The CDR3 bases are TGTGCCAGCTCACCGGACGGTAACTATGGCTACACCTTC. The whole variable domain, filled in from reference TRBV18 and TRBJ1-2, reads NAGVMQNPRHLVRRRGQEARLRCSPMKGHSHVYWYRQLPEEGLKFMVYLQKENIIDESGMPKERFSAEFPKEGPSILRIQQVVRGDSAAYFCASSPDGNYGYTFGSGTRLTVV.

This clone has a handful of counts. The chain links TRBV7-2 to TRBJ2-3, with 7 bases lining up with TRBD1. CDR3 size: 12 residues. The germline V gene has CDR1 SGHTA and CDR2 FQGNSA. Losses at the gene ends were 4 bases for V and 9 bases for J; bases not matched to a gene: 4. The CDR3 DNA is TGTGCCAGCAGCTCGGACAGGACAACGCAGTATTTT. This encodes CASSSDRTTQYF. The variable domain in full, with the rest retrieved from reference TRBV7-2 and TRBJ2-3, is GAGVSQSPSNKVTEKGKDVELRCDPISGHTALYWYRQSLGQGLEFLIYFQGNSAPDKSGLPSDRFSAERTGGSVSTLTIQRTQQEDSAVYLCASSSDRTTQYFGPGTRLTVL.

Only one count was recorded for this clone. J is TRBJ2-3 and V is TRBV3-1 (or the pseudogene TRBV3-2); the D is unclear. The V gene lost 0 bases and the J gene lost 4 bases, with 8 bases spanning the gap. This CDR3 has 14 residues. The V gene's germline CDR1 is LGHDT and CDR2 YNNKEL (reference sequence). CDR3 region: CASSQEGIADTQYF. In nucleotides, the CDR3 is TGTGCCAGCAGCCAAGAAGGAATCGCAGATACGCAGTATTTT.

The gene calls are TRBV2 and TRBJ1-2, with 9 bases that match TRBD1. CDR1 is SNHLY and CDR2 is FYNNEI in the germline V gene. V was pared by 5 bases and J by 6 bases, with 4 bases of the junction left unmatched. The CDR3 loop spans 13 amino acids. In nucleotides, the CDR3 is TGTGCCAGCAGTACAACAGGGGGCAATGGCTACACCTTC. This encodes CASSTTGGNGYTF.

The CDR3 sequence: CASSPPGSGRAWGYF. The CDR3 region has the DNA TGTGCCAGCAGTCCCCCGGGTAGCGGGAGGGCCTGGGGGTACTTC. The V gene is TRBV28, the J gene TRBJ2-4, with 11 bases matching TRBD2. CDR3 length: 15 residues. The germline CDR1 and CDR2 sequences are MDHEN and SYDVKM. Trimming removed 5 bases from V and 15 bases from J; junction bases left unmatched: 15.

This clone was found a few times. The chain links TRBV6-2 or TRBV6-3 to TRBJ2-5; tentatively, D is TRBD1 or TRBD2 (6 bases each). The ends were cut back, 2 bases at V and 4 bases at J, with 8 bases in the middle. Germline V CDR1 and CDR2: MNHEY, SVGEGT. This CDR3 contains 13 residues. The CDR3 here is CASSYGGRETQYF. The DNA for the CDR3 is TGTGCCAGCAGTTACGGGGGGCGAGAGACCCAGTACTTC.